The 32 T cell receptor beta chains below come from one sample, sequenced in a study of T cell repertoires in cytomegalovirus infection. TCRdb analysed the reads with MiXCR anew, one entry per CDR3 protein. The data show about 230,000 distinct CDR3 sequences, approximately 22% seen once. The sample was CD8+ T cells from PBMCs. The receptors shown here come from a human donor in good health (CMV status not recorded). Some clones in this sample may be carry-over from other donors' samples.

The CDR3 here is CASSWGDLEAFF. CDR3 bases: TGTGCCAGCAGCTGGGGGGACCTTGAAGCTTTCTTT. The J gene is TRBJ1-1, the V gene TRBV5-6, with D possibly TRBD1 on 5 matching bases. This CDR3 region has 12 residues. Germline V gene lookup returns CDR1 SGHDT and CDR2 YYEEEE. The V end was cut by 3 bases, the J end by 7 bases, with 10 bases between.

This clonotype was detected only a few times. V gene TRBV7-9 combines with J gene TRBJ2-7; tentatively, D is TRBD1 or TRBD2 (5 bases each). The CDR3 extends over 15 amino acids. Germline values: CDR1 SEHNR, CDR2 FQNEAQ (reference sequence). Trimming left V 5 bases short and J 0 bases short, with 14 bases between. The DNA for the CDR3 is TGTGCCAGCAGCCCGGGGCTCCAAACCTCCTACGAGCAGTACTTC. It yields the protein CASSPGLQTSYEQYF. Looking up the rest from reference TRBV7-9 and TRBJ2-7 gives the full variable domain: DTGVSQNPRHKITKRGQNVTFRCDPISEHNRLYWYRQTLGQGPEFLTYFQNEAQLEKSRLLSDRFSAERPKGSFSTLEIQRTEQGDSAMYLCASSPGLQTSYEQYFGPGTRLTVT.

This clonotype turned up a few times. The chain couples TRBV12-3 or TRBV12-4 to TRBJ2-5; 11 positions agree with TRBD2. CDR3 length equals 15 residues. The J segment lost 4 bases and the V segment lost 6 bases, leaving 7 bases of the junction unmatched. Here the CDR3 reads CASRPSGGPGETQYF. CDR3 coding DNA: TGTGCCAGCAGACCTAGCGGGGGGCCGGGAGAGACCCAGTACTTC.

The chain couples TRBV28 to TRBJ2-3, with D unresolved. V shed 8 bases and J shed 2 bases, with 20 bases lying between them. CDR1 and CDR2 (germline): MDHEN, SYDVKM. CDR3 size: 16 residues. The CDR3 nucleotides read TGTGCCAGCGGTTCCCTATTCCTCGCAGCCACAGATACGCAGTATTTT. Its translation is CASGSLFLAATDTQYF.

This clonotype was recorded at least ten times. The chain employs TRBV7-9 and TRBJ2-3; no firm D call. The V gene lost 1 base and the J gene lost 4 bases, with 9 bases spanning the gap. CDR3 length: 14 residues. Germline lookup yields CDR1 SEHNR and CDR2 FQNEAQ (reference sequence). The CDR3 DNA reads TGTGCCAGCAGCTTAGGGTCTGGGGCAGATACGCAGTATTTT. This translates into CASSLGSGADTQYF.

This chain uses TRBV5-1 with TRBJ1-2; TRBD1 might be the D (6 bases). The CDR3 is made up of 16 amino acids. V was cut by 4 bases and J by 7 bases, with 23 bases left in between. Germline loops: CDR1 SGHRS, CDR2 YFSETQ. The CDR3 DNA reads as TGCGCCAGCAGCGCAACTCCAGGGGAGGCGTCTGGTGGCTACACCTTC. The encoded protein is CASSATPGEASGGYTF.

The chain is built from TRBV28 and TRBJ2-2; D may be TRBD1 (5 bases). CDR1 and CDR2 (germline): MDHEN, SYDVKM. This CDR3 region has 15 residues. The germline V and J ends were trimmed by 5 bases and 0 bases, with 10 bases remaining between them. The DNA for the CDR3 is TGTGCCAGCAGTGCGACAGTAGCGAACACCGGGGAGCTGTTTTTT. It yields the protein CASSATVANTGELFF.

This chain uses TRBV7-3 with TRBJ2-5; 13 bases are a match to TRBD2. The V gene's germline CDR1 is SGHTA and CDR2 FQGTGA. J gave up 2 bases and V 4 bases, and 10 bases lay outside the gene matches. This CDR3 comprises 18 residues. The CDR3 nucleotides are TGTGCCAGCAGCTGTCTGACTAGCGGGGGGTCCGAGCAAGAGACCCAGTACTTC. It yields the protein CASSCLTSGGSEQETQYF.

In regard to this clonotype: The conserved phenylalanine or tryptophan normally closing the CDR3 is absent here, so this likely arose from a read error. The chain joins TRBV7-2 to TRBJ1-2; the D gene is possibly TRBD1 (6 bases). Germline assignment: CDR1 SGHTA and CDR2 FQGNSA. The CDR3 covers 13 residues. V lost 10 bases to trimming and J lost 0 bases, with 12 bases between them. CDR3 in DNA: TGTGCCAACTTAAGGGGGGCTAACTATGGCTACACCCTC. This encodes CANLRGANYGYTL.

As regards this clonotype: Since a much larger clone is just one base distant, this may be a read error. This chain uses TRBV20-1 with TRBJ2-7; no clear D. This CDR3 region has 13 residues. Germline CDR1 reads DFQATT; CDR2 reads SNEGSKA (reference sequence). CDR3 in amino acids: CSAREGAAYERYF. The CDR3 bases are TGCAGTGCTAGAGAAGGCGCCGCCTACGAGCGGTACTTC.

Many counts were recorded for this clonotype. CDR3 DNA sequence: TGTGCCAGCAGGACCCCCGGGACGGCCCTGGACCTCTCCTACGAGCAGTACTTC. Residues: CASRTPGTALDLSYEQYF. The chain employs TRBV2 and TRBJ2-7, with D possibly being TRBD1 or TRBD2 (5 bases each). Germline assignment: CDR1 SNHLY and CDR2 FYNNEI. Trimming left V 6 bases short and J 0 bases short, with 24 bases between. This CDR3 is built from 18 residues.

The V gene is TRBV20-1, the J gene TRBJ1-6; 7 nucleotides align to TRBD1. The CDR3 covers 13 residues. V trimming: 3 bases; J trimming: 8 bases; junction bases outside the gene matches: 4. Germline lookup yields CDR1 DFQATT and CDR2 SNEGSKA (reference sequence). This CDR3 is CSASGQGDSPLHF. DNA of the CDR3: TGCAGTGCTAGCGGGCAGGGGGATTCACCCCTCCACTTT.

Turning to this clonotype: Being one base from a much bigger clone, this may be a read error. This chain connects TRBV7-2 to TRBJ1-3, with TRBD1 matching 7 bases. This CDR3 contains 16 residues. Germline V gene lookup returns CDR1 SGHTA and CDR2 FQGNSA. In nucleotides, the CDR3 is TGTGCCAGCAACTTAGCCGGGACAGTTCTTGGAAACACCATATATTTT. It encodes CASNLAGTVLGNTIYF.

The CDR3 loop reads CASAGEGGSYNEQFF. The CDR3 DNA reads TGTGCCAGTGCCGGTGAAGGGGGCTCCTACAATGAGCAGTTCTTC. This rearrangement joins TRBV19 to TRBJ2-1; TRBD1 is a possible D gene (6 bases). Trimming cost V 8 bases and J 0 bases, with 14 bases left between them. There are 15 residues in the CDR3. Germline V CDR1 and CDR2: LNHDA, SQIVND (reference sequence).

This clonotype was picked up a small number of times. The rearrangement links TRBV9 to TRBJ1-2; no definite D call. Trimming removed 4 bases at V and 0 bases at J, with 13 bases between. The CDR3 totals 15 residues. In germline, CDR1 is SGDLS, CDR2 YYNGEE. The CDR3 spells CASSSEGLANYGYTF. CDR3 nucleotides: TGTGCCAGCAGCTCCGAAGGCTTAGCTAACTATGGCTACACCTTC.

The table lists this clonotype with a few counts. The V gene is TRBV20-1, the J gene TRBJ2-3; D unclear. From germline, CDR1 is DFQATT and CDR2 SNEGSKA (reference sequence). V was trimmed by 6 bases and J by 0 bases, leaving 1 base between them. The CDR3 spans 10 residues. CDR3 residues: CSASTDTQYF. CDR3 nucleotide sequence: TGCAGTGCAAGCACAGATACGCAGTATTTT.

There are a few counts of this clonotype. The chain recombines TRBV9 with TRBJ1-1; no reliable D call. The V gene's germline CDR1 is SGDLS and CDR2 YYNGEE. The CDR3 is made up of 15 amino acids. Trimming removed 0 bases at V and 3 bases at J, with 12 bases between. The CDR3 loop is CASSVGGRGYTEAFF. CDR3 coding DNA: TGTGCCAGCAGCGTAGGTGGGCGAGGGTACACTGAAGCTTTCTTT.

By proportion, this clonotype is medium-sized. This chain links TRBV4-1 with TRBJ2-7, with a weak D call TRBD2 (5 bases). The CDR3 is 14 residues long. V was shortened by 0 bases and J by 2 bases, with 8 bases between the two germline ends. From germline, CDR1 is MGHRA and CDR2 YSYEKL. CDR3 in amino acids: CASSQDTGTYEQYF. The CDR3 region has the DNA TGCGCCAGCAGCCAAGACACGGGGACCTACGAGCAGTACTTC.

The CDR3 reads CASSSPGLAGGPGTDTQYF. In nucleotides, the CDR3 is TGTGCCAGCAGCTCCCCGGGACTAGCGGGGGGGCCAGGCACAGATACGCAGTATTTT. The J gene is TRBJ2-3, the V gene TRBV13; 16 nucleotides align to TRBD2. Trimming cost V 4 bases and J 1 base; bases outside gene matches: 8. Germline CDR1 reads PRHDT; CDR2 reads FYEKMQ (reference sequence). The CDR3 covers 19 residues.

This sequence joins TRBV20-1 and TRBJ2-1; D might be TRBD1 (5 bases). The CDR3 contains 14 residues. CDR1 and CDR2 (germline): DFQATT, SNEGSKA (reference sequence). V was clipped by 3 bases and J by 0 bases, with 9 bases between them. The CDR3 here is CSASDSYSYNEQFF. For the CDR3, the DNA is TGCAGTGCTAGTGACAGTTACTCCTACAATGAGCAGTTCTTC.

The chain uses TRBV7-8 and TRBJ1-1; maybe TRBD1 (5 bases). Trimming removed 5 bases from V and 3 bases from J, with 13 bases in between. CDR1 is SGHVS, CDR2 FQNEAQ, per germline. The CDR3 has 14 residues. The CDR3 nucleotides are TGTGCCAGCAGCCAAGGGGCCTGGGACACTGAAGCTTTCTTT. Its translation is CASSQGAWDTEAFF.

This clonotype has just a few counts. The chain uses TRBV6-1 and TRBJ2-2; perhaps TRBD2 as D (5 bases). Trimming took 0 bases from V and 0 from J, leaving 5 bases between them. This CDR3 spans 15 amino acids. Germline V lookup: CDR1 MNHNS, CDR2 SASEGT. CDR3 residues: CASSEAGTNTGELFF. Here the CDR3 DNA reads TGTGCCAGCAGTGAAGCCGGGACGAACACCGGGGAGCTGTTTTTT.

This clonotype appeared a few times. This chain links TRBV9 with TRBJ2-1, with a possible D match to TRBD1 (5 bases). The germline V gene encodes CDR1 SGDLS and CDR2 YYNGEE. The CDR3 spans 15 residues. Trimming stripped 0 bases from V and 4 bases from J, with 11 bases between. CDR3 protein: CASSVAATEYNEQFF. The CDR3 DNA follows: TGTGCCAGCAGCGTAGCTGCGACAGAATACAATGAGCAGTTCTTC.

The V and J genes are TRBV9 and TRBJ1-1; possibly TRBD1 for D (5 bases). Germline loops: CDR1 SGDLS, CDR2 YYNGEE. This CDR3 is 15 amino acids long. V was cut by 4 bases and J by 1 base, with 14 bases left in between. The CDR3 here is CASSTSGTGNTEAFF. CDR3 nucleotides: TGTGCCAGCAGCACTAGTGGGACGGGGAACACTGAAGCTTTCTTT.

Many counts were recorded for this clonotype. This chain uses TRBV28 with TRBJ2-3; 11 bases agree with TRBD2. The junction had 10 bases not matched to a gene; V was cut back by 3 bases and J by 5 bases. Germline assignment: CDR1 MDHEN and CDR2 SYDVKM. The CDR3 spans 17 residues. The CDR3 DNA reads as TGTGCCAGCAGTTTGGAAGTAGCGGGGGGGCAAGGAGATACGCAGTATTTT. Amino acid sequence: CASSLEVAGGQGDTQYF.

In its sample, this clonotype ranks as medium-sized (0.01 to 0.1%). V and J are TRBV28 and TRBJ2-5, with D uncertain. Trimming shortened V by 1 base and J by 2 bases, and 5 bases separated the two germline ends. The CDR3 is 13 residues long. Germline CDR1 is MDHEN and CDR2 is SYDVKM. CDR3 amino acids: CASSLLRQETQYF. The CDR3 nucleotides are TGTGCCAGCAGTTTATTGAGGCAAGAGACCCAGTACTTC.

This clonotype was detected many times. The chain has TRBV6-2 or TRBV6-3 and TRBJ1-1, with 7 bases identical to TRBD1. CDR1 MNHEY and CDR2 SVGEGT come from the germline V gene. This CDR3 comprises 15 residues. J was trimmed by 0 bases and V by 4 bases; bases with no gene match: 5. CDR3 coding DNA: TGTGCCAGCAGTTTCGGGACAGTTATGAACACTGAAGCTTTCTTT. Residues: CASSFGTVMNTEAFF.

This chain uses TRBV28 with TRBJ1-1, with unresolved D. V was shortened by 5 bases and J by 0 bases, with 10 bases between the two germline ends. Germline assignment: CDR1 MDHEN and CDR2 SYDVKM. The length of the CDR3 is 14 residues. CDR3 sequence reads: CASSLTTMNTEAFF. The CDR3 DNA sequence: TGTGCCAGCAGTCTTACAACTATGAACACTGAAGCTTTCTTT.

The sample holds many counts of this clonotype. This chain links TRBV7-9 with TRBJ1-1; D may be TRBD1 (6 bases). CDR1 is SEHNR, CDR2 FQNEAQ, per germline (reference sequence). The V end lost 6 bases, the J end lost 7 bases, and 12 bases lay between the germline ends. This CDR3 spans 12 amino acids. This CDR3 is CASRGSQGEAFF. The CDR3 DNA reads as TGTGCCAGCAGGGGGTCACAGGGTGAAGCTTTCTTT.

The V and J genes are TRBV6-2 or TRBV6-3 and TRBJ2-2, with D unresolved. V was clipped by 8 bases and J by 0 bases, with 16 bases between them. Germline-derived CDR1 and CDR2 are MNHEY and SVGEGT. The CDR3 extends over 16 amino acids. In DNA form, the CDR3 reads TGTGCCAGCTTTACGACGGTTTCCCCGAACACCGGGGAGCTGTTTTTT. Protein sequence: CASFTTVSPNTGELFF.

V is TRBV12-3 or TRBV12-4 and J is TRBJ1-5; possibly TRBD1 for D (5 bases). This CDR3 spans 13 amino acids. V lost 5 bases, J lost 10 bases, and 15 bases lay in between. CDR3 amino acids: CASSPGPSLPQHF. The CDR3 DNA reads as TGTGCCAGCAGTCCGGGACCTTCCCTACCCCAGCATTTT.

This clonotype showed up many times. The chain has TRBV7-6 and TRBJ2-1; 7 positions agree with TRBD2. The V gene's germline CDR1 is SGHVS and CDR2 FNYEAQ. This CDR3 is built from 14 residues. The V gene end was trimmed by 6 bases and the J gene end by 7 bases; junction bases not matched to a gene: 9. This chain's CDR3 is CASRPGGGQNEQFF. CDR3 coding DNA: TGTGCCAGCAGACCTGGCGGGGGTCAGAATGAGCAGTTCTTC.